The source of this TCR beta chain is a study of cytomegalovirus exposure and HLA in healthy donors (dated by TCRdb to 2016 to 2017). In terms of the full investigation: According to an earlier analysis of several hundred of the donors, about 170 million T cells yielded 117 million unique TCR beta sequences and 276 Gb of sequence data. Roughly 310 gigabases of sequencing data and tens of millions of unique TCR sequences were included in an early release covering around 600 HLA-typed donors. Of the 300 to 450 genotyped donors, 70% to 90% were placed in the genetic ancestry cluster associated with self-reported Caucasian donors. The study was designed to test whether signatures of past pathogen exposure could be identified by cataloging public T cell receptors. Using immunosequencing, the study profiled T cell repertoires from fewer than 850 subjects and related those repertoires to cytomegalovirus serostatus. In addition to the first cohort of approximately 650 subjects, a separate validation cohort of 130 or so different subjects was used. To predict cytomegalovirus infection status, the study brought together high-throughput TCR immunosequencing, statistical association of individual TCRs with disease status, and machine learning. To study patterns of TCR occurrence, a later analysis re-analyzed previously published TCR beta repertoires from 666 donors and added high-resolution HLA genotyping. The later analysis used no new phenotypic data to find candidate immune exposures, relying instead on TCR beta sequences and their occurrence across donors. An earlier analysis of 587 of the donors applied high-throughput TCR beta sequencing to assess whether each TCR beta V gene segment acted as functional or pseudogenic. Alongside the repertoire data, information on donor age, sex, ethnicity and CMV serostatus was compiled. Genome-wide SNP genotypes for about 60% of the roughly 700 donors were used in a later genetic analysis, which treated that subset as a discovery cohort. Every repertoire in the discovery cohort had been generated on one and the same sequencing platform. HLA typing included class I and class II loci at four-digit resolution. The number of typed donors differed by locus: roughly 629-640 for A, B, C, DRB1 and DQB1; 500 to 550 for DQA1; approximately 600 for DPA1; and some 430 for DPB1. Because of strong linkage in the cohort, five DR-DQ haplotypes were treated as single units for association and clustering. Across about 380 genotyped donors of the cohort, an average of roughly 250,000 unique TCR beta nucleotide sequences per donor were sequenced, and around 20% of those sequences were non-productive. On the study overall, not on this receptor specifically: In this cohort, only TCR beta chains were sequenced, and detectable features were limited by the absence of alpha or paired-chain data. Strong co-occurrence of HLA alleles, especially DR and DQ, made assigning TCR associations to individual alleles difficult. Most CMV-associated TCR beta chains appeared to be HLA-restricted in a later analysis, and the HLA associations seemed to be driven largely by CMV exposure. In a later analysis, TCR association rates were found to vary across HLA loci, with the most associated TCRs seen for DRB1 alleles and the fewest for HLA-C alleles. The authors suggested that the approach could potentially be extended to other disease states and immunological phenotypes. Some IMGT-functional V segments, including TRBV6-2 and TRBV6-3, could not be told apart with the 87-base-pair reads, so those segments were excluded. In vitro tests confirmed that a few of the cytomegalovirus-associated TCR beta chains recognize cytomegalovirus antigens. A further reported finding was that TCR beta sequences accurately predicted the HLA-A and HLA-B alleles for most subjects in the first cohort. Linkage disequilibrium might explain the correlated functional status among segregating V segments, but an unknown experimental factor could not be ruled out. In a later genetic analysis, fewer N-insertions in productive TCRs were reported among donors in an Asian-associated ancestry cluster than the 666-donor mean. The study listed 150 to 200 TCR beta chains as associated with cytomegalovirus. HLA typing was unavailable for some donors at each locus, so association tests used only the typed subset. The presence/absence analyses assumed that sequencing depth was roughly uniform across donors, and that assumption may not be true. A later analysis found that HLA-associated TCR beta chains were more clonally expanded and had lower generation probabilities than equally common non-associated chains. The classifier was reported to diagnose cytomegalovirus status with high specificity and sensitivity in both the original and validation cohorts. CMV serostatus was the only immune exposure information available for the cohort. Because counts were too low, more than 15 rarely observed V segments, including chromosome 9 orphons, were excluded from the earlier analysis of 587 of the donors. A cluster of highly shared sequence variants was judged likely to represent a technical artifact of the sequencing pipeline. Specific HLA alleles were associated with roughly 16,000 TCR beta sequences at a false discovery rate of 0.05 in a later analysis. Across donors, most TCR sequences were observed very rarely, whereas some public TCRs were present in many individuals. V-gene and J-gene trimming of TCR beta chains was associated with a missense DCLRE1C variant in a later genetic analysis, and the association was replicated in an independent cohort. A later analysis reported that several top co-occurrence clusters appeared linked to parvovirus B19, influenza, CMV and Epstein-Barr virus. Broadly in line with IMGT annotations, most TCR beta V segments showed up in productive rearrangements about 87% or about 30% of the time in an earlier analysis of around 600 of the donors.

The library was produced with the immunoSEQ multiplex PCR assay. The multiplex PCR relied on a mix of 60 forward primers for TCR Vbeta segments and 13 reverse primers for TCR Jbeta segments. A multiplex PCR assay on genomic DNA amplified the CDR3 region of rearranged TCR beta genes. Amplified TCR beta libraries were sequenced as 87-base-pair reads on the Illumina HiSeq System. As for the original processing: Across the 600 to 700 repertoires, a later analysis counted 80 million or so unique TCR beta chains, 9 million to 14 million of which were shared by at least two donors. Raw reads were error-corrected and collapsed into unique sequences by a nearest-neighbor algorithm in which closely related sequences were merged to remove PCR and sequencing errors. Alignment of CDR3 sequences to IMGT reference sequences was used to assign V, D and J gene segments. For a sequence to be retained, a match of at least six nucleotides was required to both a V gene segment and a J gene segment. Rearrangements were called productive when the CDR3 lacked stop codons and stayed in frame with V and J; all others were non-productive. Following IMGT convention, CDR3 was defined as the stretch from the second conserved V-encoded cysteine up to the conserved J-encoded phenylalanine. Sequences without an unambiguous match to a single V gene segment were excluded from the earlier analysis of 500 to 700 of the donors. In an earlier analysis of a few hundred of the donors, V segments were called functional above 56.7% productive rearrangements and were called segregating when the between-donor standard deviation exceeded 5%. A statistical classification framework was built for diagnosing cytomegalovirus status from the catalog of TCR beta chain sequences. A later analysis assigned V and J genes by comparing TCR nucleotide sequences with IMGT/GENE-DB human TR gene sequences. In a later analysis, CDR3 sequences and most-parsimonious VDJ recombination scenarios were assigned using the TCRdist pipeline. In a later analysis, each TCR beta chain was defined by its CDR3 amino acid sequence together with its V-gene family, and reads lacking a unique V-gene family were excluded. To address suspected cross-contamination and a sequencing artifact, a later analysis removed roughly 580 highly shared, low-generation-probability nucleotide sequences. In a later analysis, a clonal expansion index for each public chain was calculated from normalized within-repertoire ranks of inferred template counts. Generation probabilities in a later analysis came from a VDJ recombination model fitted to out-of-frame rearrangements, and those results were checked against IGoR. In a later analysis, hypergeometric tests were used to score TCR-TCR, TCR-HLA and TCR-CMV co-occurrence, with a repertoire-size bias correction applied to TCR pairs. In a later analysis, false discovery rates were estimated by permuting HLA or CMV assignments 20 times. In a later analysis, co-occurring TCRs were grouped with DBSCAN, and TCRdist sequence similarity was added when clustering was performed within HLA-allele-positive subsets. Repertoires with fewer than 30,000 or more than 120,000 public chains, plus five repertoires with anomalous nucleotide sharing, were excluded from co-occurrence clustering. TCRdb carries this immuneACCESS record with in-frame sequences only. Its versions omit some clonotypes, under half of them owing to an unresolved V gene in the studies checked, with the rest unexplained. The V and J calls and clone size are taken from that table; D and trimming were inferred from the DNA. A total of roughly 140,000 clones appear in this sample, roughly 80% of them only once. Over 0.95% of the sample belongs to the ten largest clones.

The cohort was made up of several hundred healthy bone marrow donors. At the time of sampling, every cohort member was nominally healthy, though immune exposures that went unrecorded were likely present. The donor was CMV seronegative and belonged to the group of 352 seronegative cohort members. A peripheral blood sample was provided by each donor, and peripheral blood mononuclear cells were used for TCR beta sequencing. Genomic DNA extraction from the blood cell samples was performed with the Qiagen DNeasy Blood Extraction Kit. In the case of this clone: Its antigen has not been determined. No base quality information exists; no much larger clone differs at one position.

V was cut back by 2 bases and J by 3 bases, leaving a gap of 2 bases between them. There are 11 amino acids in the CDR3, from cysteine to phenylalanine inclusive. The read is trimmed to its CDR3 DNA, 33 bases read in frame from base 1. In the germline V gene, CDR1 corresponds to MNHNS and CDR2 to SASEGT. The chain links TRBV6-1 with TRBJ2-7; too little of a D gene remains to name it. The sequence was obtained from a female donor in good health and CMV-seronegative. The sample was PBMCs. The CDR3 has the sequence CASSELYEQYF. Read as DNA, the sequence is TGTGCCAGCAGTGAACTCTACGAGCAGTACTTC.